These 26 T cell receptor beta chains were all obtained from the same sample, sequenced in a study of cytomegalovirus exposure and HLA in healthy donors. The PCR was carried out with 60 Vbeta primers and 13 Jbeta primers. Clones were sequenced by immunoSEQ multiplex PCR, and TCRdb holds only the in-frame ones, with some missing. The sample has fewer than 150,000 clones; approximately 78% are singletons. The sequencing sample was made of PBMCs. Receptors were obtained from a woman between 40 and 55 years old in good health and CMV-seropositive.

This clone was seen a few times. V gene TRBV7-8 combines with J gene TRBJ2-7; possible D gene TRBD1, 5 bases. This CDR3 has 14 amino acids. The V and J ends lost 1 base and 2 bases respectively, with 9 bases between them. Germline V gene sequence: CDR1 SGHVS, CDR2 FQNEAQ. The CDR3 loop reads CASSLGQYTYEQYF. The CDR3 DNA follows: TGTGCCAGCAGCTTAGGACAGTACACCTACGAGCAGTACTTC.

CDR3 coding DNA: TGCGCCAGCAGCGGAATAACTAGCGGGAGAGGGGCTGGCACAGATACGCAGTATTTT. Translating gives CASSGITSGRGAGTDTQYF. The chain recombines TRBV5-1 with TRBJ2-3; 11 bases agree with TRBD2. V lost 4 bases, J lost 1 base, and 14 bases stayed unmatched. Per the germline V gene, CDR1 is SGHRS and CDR2 is YFSETQ. CDR3 length: 19 residues.

The chain joins TRBV4-1 to TRBJ2-1; TRBD2 agrees at 7 bases. V shed 1 base and J 10 bases; nucleotides not matched to a gene: 7. This CDR3 is built from 14 residues. Germline CDR1 MGHRA, CDR2 YSYEKL. CDR3 DNA: TGCGCCAGCAGCCAAGTCGGGGGAGGGAACGAGCAGTTCTTC. Amino acids: CASSQVGGGNEQFF.

Comments on this clone: This CDR3 is also generated by other DNA sequences in the sample. The J gene is TRBJ2-5, the V gene TRBV7-7; D gene uncertain. Germline loops: CDR1 SSHAT, CDR2 FNYEAQ (reference sequence). The CDR3 is 11 amino acids. Trimming took off 4 bases at V and 4 bases at J, with 4 bases between the two ends. DNA for the CDR3: TGTGCCAGCAGCTCAGGAGAGACCCAGTACTTC. Translation: CASSSGETQYF.

A few counts support this clone. The chain uses TRBV6-5 and TRBJ2-5, with D possibly TRBD2 on 7 matching bases. The V gene's germline CDR1 is MNHEY and CDR2 SVGAGI. The CDR3 sequence is 14 residues long. V shed 5 bases and J shed 5 bases, with 15 bases lying between them. CDR3 amino acids: CASSAGRGGETQYF. In DNA form, the CDR3 reads TGTGCCAGCAGTGCGGGGAGGGGGGGGGAGACCCAGTACTTC.

V gene TRBV7-9 combines with J gene TRBJ2-3; D is possibly TRBD2 (6 bases). The CDR3 sequence is 11 residues long. The ends were cut back, 3 bases at V and 8 bases at J, with 6 bases in the middle. The V gene's germline CDR1 is SEHNR and CDR2 FQNEAQ (reference sequence). In nucleotides, the CDR3 is TGTGCCAGCAGCTTGGGGGGTACGCAGTATTTT. Its translation: CASSLGGTQYF.

This clone was observed once. The gene calls are TRBV25-1 and TRBJ2-5; D is perhaps TRBD1 (7 bases). Trimming stripped 1 base from V and 0 bases from J, with 15 bases between. Germline assignment: CDR1 MGHDK and CDR2 SYGVNS. The CDR3 sequence is 17 residues long. The CDR3 DNA reads TGTGCCAGCAGTGAATTGGGATCAGGGGGGTACCAAGAGACCCAGTACTTC. Protein product: CASSELGSGGYQETQYF.

The chain employs TRBV2 and TRBJ1-5; D is ambiguous. The CDR3 spans 14 residues. Trimming took off 8 bases at V and 0 bases at J, with 11 bases between the two ends. Germline assignment: CDR1 SNHLY and CDR2 FYNNEI. The CDR3 coding sequence is TGTGCCAGCGGAGAGGGTTATAGCAATCAGCCCCAGCATTTT. Protein product: CASGEGYSNQPQHF.

The rearrangement links TRBV15 to TRBJ2-5; TRBD1 matches 10 bases. Germline assignment: CDR1 LNHNV and CDR2 YYDKDF (reference sequence). V shed 4 bases, J shed 5 bases, and the junction held 7 bases outside the gene matches. This CDR3 is 15 amino acids long. Written as DNA, the CDR3 is TGTGCCACCAGCAAAGACAGGGGGCTGGGGGAGACCCAGTACTTC. It codes for CATSKDRGLGETQYF.

The chain carries TRBV11-3 and TRBJ2-7; no firm D call. The CDR3 is 12 amino acids. V lost 5 bases to trimming and J lost 6 bases, with 11 bases between them. CDR1 is SGHNT, CDR2 YENEEA, per germline. CDR3 in amino acids: CASSPVRSEQYF. The DNA of the CDR3 is TGTGCCAGCAGCCCGGTCCGCTCCGAGCAGTACTTC.

This clone was seen only a few times. The chain employs TRBV11-2 and TRBJ2-3; 11 bases are a match to TRBD2. Trimming at V came to 1 base and at J to 9 bases, leaving 15 bases not matched to a gene. The germline CDR1 and CDR2 sequences are SGHAT and FQNNGV. CDR3 length equals 18 residues. CDR3 loop: CASSLGRFTSGRRETQYF. The CDR3 DNA is TGTGCCAGCAGCTTAGGGAGGTTCACTAGCGGGAGACGGGAGACGCAGTATTTT. Full variable domain (rest looked up from reference TRBV11-2 and TRBJ2-3): EAGVAQSPRYKIIEKRQSVAFWCNPISGHATLYWYQQILGQGPKLLIQFQNNGVVDDSQLPKDRFSAERLKGVDSTLKIQPAKLEDSAVYLCASSLGRFTSGRRETQYFGPGTRLTVL.

The V call is TRBV6-5, the J call TRBJ2-7; 7 positions agree with TRBD2. CDR1 is MNHEY, CDR2 SVGAGI, per germline. With V trimmed by 0 bases and J by 2 bases, 7 bases remained unmatched. This CDR3 is 16 amino acids long. Here the CDR3 reads CASSYSGGGLPYEQYF. DNA of the CDR3: TGTGCCAGCAGTTACTCGGGGGGGGGACTGCCCTACGAGCAGTACTTC.

This sequence joins TRBV5-4 and TRBJ2-7; no clear D gene. The ends were cut back, 0 bases at V and 9 bases at J, with 7 bases in the middle. The V gene's germline CDR1 is SGHNT and CDR2 YYREEE (reference sequence). The CDR3 spans 11 residues. The CDR3 DNA sequence: TGTGCCAGCAGCTTGGCCGTGGCGCAGTACTTC. This sequence encodes CASSLAVAQYF.

Concerning this clone itself: Other DNA sequences of this sample code for an identical CDR3. The J gene is TRBJ2-3, the V gene TRBV6-1; 13 positions agree with TRBD2. The CDR3 runs 17 residues. V lost 4 bases to trimming and J lost 2 bases; unmatched junction nucleotides: 6. Germline V CDR1 and CDR2: MNHNS, SASEGT. The CDR3 DNA sequence: TGTGCCAGCAGTGGGGGGGGACTAGCGGGATTCACAGATACGCAGTATTTT. It translates to CASSGGGLAGFTDTQYF.

As for this clone: The DNA is omitted, as the CDR3 cannot be located on it reliably, and the CDR3 follows TCRdb's listing. The CDR3 sequence: CASSSGLSVTDTQYF. The rearrangement links TRBV28 to TRBJ2-3; TRBD2 was called by the table and not checked on the DNA. Germline CDR1 reads MDHEN; CDR2 reads SYDVKM. Including both end residues, the CDR3 is 15 amino acids long.

The rearrangement joins TRBV19 to TRBJ2-7; maybe TRBD2 (6 bases). The germline V gene encodes CDR1 LNHDA and CDR2 SQIVND (reference sequence). The CDR3 is 12 residues long. Trimming left V 5 bases short and J 6 bases short, with 11 bases between. The CDR3 region has the DNA TGTGCCAGTAGTCCGCGGGATGGCGAGCAGTACTTC. Protein: CASSPRDGEQYF.

The chain couples TRBV5-1 to TRBJ2-3; a possible D gene is TRBD2 (6 bases). Germline V gene sequence: CDR1 SGHRS, CDR2 YFSETQ. Trimming shortened V by 3 bases and J by 5 bases, and 7 bases separated the two germline ends. The CDR3 consists of 12 residues. CDR3 in DNA: TGCGCCAGCAGCTGGAGGGGAGATACGCAGTATTTT. Its protein is CASSWRGDTQYF.

The V and J genes are TRBV5-1 and TRBJ1-2; the D gene is possibly TRBD1 (5 bases). Germline values: CDR1 SGHRS, CDR2 YFSETQ. The CDR3 consists of 14 residues. V gave up 4 bases and J gave up 7 bases, with 17 bases separating them. In DNA form, the CDR3 reads TGCGCCAGCAGCCGAGGGACTGCAAGCCGTGGCTACACCTTC. It translates to CASSRGTASRGYTF.

The genes are TRBV2 and TRBJ2-5; 8 bases align to TRBD2. The DNA end lines up better with TRBJ2-7; the J call may be wrong. Germline V gene data show CDR1 as SNHLY and CDR2 as FYNNEI. The CDR3 is 13 amino acids. The CDR3 region has the DNA TGTGCCAGCAGTGGGGGTAGCGGGACCGAGCAGTACTTC. Translating it yields CASSGGSGTEQYF.

The chain has TRBV4-2 and TRBJ2-2, with 7 bases lining up with TRBD1. CDR1 is LGHNA and CDR2 is YNFKEQ in the germline V gene. Trimming removed 5 bases from V and 5 bases from J; junction bases left unmatched: 14. The CDR3 contains 17 residues. In DNA form, the CDR3 reads TGTGCCAGCAGCTCTTATCGGACAGGAATAAGTACCGGGGAGCTGTTTTTT. Residues: CASSSYRTGISTGELFF.

The chain couples TRBV21-1 to TRBJ2-1; TRBD2, the table's D call, was not compared with the DNA. TRBV21-1 represents a pseudogene. This CDR3 is built from 9 residues. The CDR3 DNA reads as TGTGCCAGCAGGGGGGGGCAGTTCTTC. Protein product: CASRGGQFF.

Written as DNA, the CDR3 is TGTGCCAGCAGCGTAGGAAGCCCCGAGACCCAGTACTTC. Its protein is CASSVGSPETQYF. The chain links TRBV9 to TRBJ2-5; D remains ambiguous. This CDR3 region has 13 residues. V lost 0 bases and J lost 5, with 8 bases in between. Germline V CDR1 and CDR2: SGDLS, YYNGEE.

This chain joins TRBV11-3 and TRBJ2-5, with a weak D call TRBD2 (6 bases). With 4 bases removed from V and 4 bases from J, the gap between germline ends came to 13 bases. The CDR3 sequence is 14 residues long. Per germline, CDR1 SGHNT and CDR2 YENEEA. The CDR3 sequence: CASSSWGEAETQYF. Here the CDR3 DNA reads TGTGCCAGCAGCTCATGGGGGGAGGCAGAGACCCAGTACTTC. The full variable domain, with the rest looked up from reference TRBV11-3 and TRBJ2-5, is EAGVVQSPRYKIIEKKQPVAFWCNPISGHNTLYWYLQNLGQGPELLIRYENEEAVDDSQLPKDRFSAERLKGVDSTLKIQPAELGDSAVYLCASSSWGEAETQYFGPGTRLLVL.

This chain connects TRBV4-1 to TRBJ1-2; 8 bases match TRBD1. Germline CDR1 reads MGHRA; CDR2 reads YSYEKL. CDR3 length equals 18 residues. V trimming: 4 bases; J trimming: 0 bases; junction bases outside the gene matches: 13. The CDR3 sequence is CASSPLAGGVSTNYGYTF. The CDR3 DNA reads TGCGCCAGCAGCCCCTTGGCAGGGGGCGTCTCAACTAACTATGGCTACACCTTC.

The chain uses TRBV2 and TRBJ2-3; possibly TRBD2 for D (7 bases). The CDR3 runs 22 residues. V lost 1 base and J 2 bases, leaving 31 bases between the germline ends. CDR1 SNHLY and CDR2 FYNNEI come from the germline V gene. The CDR3 sequence is CASSEGGRGTNGRPSYTDTQYF. DNA of the CDR3: TGTGCCAGCAGTGAAGGGGGGAGGGGGACTAACGGGAGGCCGAGCTACACAGATACGCAGTATTTT.

As DNA, the CDR3 is TGTGCCAGCAGGAATGGACTTGACTATGGCTACACCTTC. Protein product: CASRNGLDYGYTF. V and J are TRBV6-1 and TRBJ1-2; D gene unclear. Germline CDR1 reads MNHNS; CDR2 reads SASEGT. The CDR3 has 13 residues. Trimming removed 6 bases from V and 3 bases from J, with 11 bases in between.